These 32 T cell receptor beta chains originate from one sample sequenced in a study of blood T cell repertoires in COVID-19. The protocol was immunoSEQ multiplex PCR, while the TCRdb copy is restricted to in-frame clones and leaves out a portion. The repertoire holds about 55,000 clones, with 75% to 95% as singletons. Sample: peripheral blood. The receptors here all came from a man between 50 and 59 years old with active COVID-19.

The rearrangement joins TRBV7-2 to TRBJ2-5; TRBD2 matches at 11 bases. The CDR3 covers 17 residues. CDR1 and CDR2 from the germline V gene are SGHTA and FQGNSA. Trimming took 3 bases from V and 0 from J; bases not matched to a gene: 6. The CDR3 sequence: CASSFLAGGRYQETQYF. The DNA for the CDR3 is TGTGCCAGCAGCTTCCTAGCGGGGGGCCGGTACCAAGAGACCCAGTACTTC. Variable domain in full (rest from reference TRBV7-2 and TRBJ2-5): GAGVSQSPSNKVTEKGKDVELRCDPISGHTALYWYRQSLGQGLEFLIYFQGNSAPDKSGLPSDRFSAERTGGSVSTLTIQRTQQEDSAVYLCASSFLAGGRYQETQYFGPGTRLLVL.

This chain joins TRBV7-9 and TRBJ2-7, with 10 bases identical to TRBD1. This CDR3 contains 15 residues. The V and J ends lost 6 bases and 1 base, in that order; junction bases with no gene match: 6. Germline CDR1 reads SEHNR; CDR2 reads FQNEAQ (reference sequence). As DNA, the CDR3 is TGTGCCAGCAGAAGGGACAGGGGTGGTTCCTACGAGCAGTACTTC. This encodes CASRRDRGGSYEQYF.

The table lists this clone with a count of one. The J gene is TRBJ2-3, the V gene TRBV30, with a tentative D call TRBD1 (7 bases). Germline CDR1 GTSNPN, CDR2 SVGIG (reference sequence). The CDR3 is made up of 13 amino acids. With 2 bases removed from V and 12 bases from J, the gap between germline ends came to 18 bases. This CDR3 is CAWSPRTRDSQYF. DNA for the CDR3: TGTGCCTGGAGTCCACGGACGCGGGACAGTCAGTATTTT.

This sequence joins TRBV5-1 and TRBJ2-1; D is undetermined. From germline, CDR1 is SGHRS and CDR2 YFSETQ. The CDR3 loop spans 13 amino acids. Trimming took off 4 bases at V and 5 bases at J, with 10 bases between the two ends. The CDR3 DNA reads TGCGCCAGCAGCATAGGAGTGGACAATGAGCAGTTCTTC. This sequence encodes CASSIGVDNEQFF.

The chain uses TRBV19 and TRBJ2-7; no clear D gene. Trimming stripped 1 base from V and 7 bases from J, with 11 bases between. This CDR3 has 13 residues. Germline-derived CDR1 and CDR2 are LNHDA and SQIVND (reference sequence). The CDR3 reads CASSIVYRYEQYF. DNA for the CDR3: TGTGCCAGTAGTATAGTATACCGCTATGAGCAGTACTTC.

The rearrangement joins TRBV7-9 to TRBJ1-1; 7 nucleotides match TRBD1. Germline CDR1 is SEHNR and CDR2 is FQNEAQ (reference sequence). J lost 3 bases, V lost 4 bases, and 5 bases had no gene match. The CDR3 is made up of 14 amino acids. Here the CDR3 DNA reads TGTGCCAGCAGCTGGTACAGGGGTGACACTGAAGCTTTCTTT. Residues: CASSWYRGDTEAFF.

This chain's CDR3 is CASSYGPGNTIYF. The CDR3 DNA sequence: TGCGCCAGCAGCTATGGACCGGGGAACACCATATATTTT. This chain links TRBV5-1 with TRBJ1-3, with unresolved D. Trimming pared 3 bases from V and 7 bases from J, leaving 11 bases between. The V gene's germline CDR1 is SGHRS and CDR2 YFSETQ. This CDR3 region has 13 residues. Based on the CDR3 plus reference TRBV5-1 and TRBJ1-3, the full variable domain is KAGVTQTPRYLIKTRGQQVTLSCSPISGHRSVSWYQQTPGQGLQFLFEYFSETQRNKGNFPGRFSGRQFSNSRSEMNVSTLELGDSALYLCASSYGPGNTIYFGEGSWLTVV.

V is TRBV18 and J is TRBJ2-1; D possibly corresponds to TRBD2 (6 bases). Germline CDR1 KGHSH, CDR2 LQKENI. Trimming shortened V by 2 bases and J by 7 bases, and 12 bases separated the two germline ends. The CDR3 loop spans 14 amino acids. CDR3 loop: CASSPRRGGNEQFF. Written as DNA, the CDR3 is TGTGCCAGCTCACCAAGGAGGGGCGGAAATGAGCAGTTCTTC.

The chain uses TRBV7-9 and TRBJ2-1, with D maybe TRBD1 (5 bases). V lost 2 bases to trimming and J lost 7 bases, with 18 bases between them. There are 16 residues in the CDR3. CDR1 is SEHNR and CDR2 is FQNEAQ in the germline V gene (reference sequence). CDR3 nucleotides: TGTGCCAGCAGCTTAAAAATCTGGGGCGTCCAAAATGAGCAGTTCTTC. Translated, it gives CASSLKIWGVQNEQFF.

The chain has TRBV30 and TRBJ1-1; 7 nucleotides match TRBD1. Germline V gene data show CDR1 as GTSNPN and CDR2 as SVGIG (reference sequence). CDR3 length: 14 residues. V trimming: 4 bases; J trimming: 0 bases; junction bases outside the gene matches: 5. In nucleotides, the CDR3 is TGTGCCTGGAATCACGGGACAGTGAACACTGAAGCTTTCTTT. Protein product: CAWNHGTVNTEAFF. The full variable domain, rest sourced from reference TRBV30 and TRBJ1-1, is SQTIHQWPATLVQPVGSPLSLECTVEGTSNPNLYWYRQAAGRGLQLLFYSVGIGQISSEVPQNLSASRPQDRQFILSSKKLLLSDSGFYLCAWNHGTVNTEAFFGQGTRLTVV.

This chain joins TRBV28 and TRBJ2-5; TRBD2 aligns across 12 bases. The CDR3 is made up of 17 amino acids. Trimming at V came to 4 bases and at J to 0 bases, leaving 6 bases not matched to a gene. Germline values: CDR1 MDHEN, CDR2 SYDVKM. CDR3 loop: CASSSPTSGGYQETQYF. The CDR3 nucleotides read TGTGCCAGCAGTTCCCCGACTAGCGGGGGTTACCAAGAGACCCAGTACTTC.

This chain links TRBV7-9 with TRBJ1-2, with 10 bases identical to TRBD1. Germline V gene data show CDR1 as SEHNR and CDR2 as FQNEAQ (reference sequence). There are 19 residues in the CDR3. V was pared by 5 bases and J by 5 bases, with 20 bases of the junction left unmatched. This CDR3 reads CASSELPGQGRPQLYGYTF. In DNA form, the CDR3 reads TGTGCCAGCAGCGAACTCCCGGGACAGGGGCGTCCTCAACTATATGGCTACACCTTC.

This sequence joins TRBV18 and TRBJ1-5; 7 positions agree with TRBD1. This CDR3 spans 15 amino acids. Germline CDR1 reads KGHSH; CDR2 reads LQKENI. The trim removed 3 bases at V and 0 bases at J, leaving 2 bases unmatched. DNA of the CDR3: TGTGCCAGCTCACCGCAGGGGGGTAGCAATCAGCCCCAGCATTTT. This translates into CASSPQGGSNQPQHF.

V is TRBV3-1 (or the pseudogene TRBV3-2) and J is TRBJ2-7; TRBD1 might be the D (5 bases). The germline V gene encodes CDR1 LGHDT and CDR2 YNNKEL (reference sequence). V lost 6 bases to trimming and J lost 2 bases, with 17 bases between them. This CDR3 contains 15 residues. CDR3 bases: TGTGCCAGCAGTTCAGGGTACAAATCCACCTACGAGCAGTACTTC. It is translated as CASSSGYKSTYEQYF.

The chain combines TRBV11-3 with TRBJ2-2; maybe TRBD1 (6 bases). The CDR3 is 13 amino acids. Trimming shortened V by 6 bases and J by 7 bases, and 12 bases separated the two germline ends. The germline gives CDR1 SGHNT, CDR2 YENEEA. CDR3 loop: CASSQQGIGELFF. CDR3 nucleotide sequence: TGTGCCAGCAGTCAACAGGGAATCGGGGAGCTGTTTTTT.

The V gene is TRBV6-6, the J gene TRBJ2-1; 7 bases line up with TRBD2. Per the germline V gene, CDR1 is MNHNY and CDR2 is SVGAGI (reference sequence). The V gene end was trimmed by 2 bases and the J gene end by 3 bases; junction bases not matched to a gene: 7. The length of the CDR3 is 16 residues. The chain's CDR3 is CASSYPLGLDYNEQFF. Written as DNA, the CDR3 is TGTGCCAGCAGTTACCCCCTCGGACTAGACTACAATGAGCAGTTCTTC.

V usage is TRBV6-2 or TRBV6-3 and J usage is TRBJ2-2; D is unclear. The germline V gene has CDR1 MNHEY and CDR2 SVGEGT. V lost 6 bases and J lost 7, with 12 bases in between. This CDR3 has 13 amino acids. The CDR3 DNA is TGTGCCAGCAGCCACAAAGAGGTCGGGGAGCTGTTTTTT. Its translation: CASSHKEVGELFF.

The chain combines TRBV25-1 with TRBJ2-3; maybe TRBD1 (6 bases). The CDR3 extends over 15 amino acids. V was clipped by 1 base and J by 6 bases, with 14 bases between them. Germline V gene data show CDR1 as MGHDK and CDR2 as SYGVNS. The CDR3 DNA reads as TGTGCCAGCAGTGAATCCCAAGGGACATGGGATACGCAGTATTTT. It codes for CASSESQGTWDTQYF.

This chain joins TRBV11-1 and TRBJ2-1; D is possibly TRBD1 (6 bases). Germline lookup yields CDR1 SGHAT and CDR2 FQDESV (reference sequence). V was cut by 1 base and J by 4 bases, with 11 bases left in between. The CDR3 runs to 15 residues. The CDR3 loop is CASSLEQTGYNEQFF. Written as DNA, the CDR3 is TGTGCCAGCAGCTTAGAACAAACAGGGTACAATGAGCAGTTCTTC.

The gene calls are TRBV2 and TRBJ2-5; D call uncertain. The CDR3 loop spans 12 amino acids. Trimming removed 6 bases from V and 4 bases from J, with 9 bases in between. Germline CDR1 and CDR2: SNHLY and FYNNEI. This CDR3 reads CASRPELETQYF. In DNA, the CDR3 is TGTGCCAGCAGACCCGAGTTAGAGACCCAGTACTTC.

The chain couples TRBV7-2 to TRBJ2-3, with 9 nucleotides matching TRBD2. The germline V gene has CDR1 SGHTA and CDR2 FQGNSA. This CDR3 contains 17 residues. V trimming: 1 base; J trimming: 2 bases; junction bases outside the gene matches: 7. CDR3: CASSLVRGGLVTDTQYF. Written as DNA, the CDR3 is TGTGCCAGCAGCTTAGTGCGGGGGGGCTTGGTCACAGATACGCAGTATTTT.

V usage is TRBV28 and J usage is TRBJ2-7; weak D call: TRBD2 (5 bases). V lost 5 bases and J lost 3, with 14 bases in between. The germline V gene encodes CDR1 MDHEN and CDR2 SYDVKM. CDR3 size: 14 residues. The chain's CDR3 is CASSPAFGDYEQYF. The CDR3 bases are TGTGCCAGCAGTCCAGCCTTCGGGGACTACGAGCAGTACTTC.

This chain uses TRBV7-9 with TRBJ2-7; the D is unclear. Germline-derived CDR1 and CDR2 are SEHNR and FQNEAQ (reference sequence). This CDR3 is built from 14 residues. V gave up 5 bases and J gave up 2 bases, with 13 bases separating them. The CDR3 sequence is CASSPPTRAYEQYF. CDR3 in DNA: TGTGCCAGCAGCCCCCCGACCCGGGCCTACGAGCAGTACTTC.

The chain combines TRBV6-1 with TRBJ2-2; D is perhaps TRBD1 (7 bases). Germline V gives CDR1 MNHNS, CDR2 SASEGT. The CDR3 runs 15 residues. Trimming removed 2 bases from V and 7 bases from J, with 14 bases in between. The CDR3 loop reads CASSELQGGIGELFF. The DNA of the CDR3 is TGTGCCAGCAGTGAATTGCAGGGGGGAATCGGGGAGCTGTTTTTT.

This rearrangement joins TRBV5-5 to TRBJ1-2; a possible D gene is TRBD1 (5 bases). Trimming took 4 bases from V and 1 from J, leaving 14 bases between them. Germline CDR1 reads SGHKS; CDR2 reads YYEKEE (reference sequence). The CDR3 totals 15 residues. This CDR3 is CASSREGRDNYGYTF. Written as DNA, the CDR3 is TGTGCCAGCAGCCGGGAGGGCAGGGATAACTATGGCTACACCTTC.

V and J are TRBV15 and TRBJ2-1; 12 positions agree with TRBD2. Germline CDR1 is LNHNV and CDR2 is YYDKDF (reference sequence). This CDR3 is 15 amino acids long. The ends lost 4 bases at V and 8 bases at J; junction bases unmatched: 6. The CDR3 DNA reads TGTGCCACCAGCACGACTAGCGGGAGTCGCTATGAGCAGTTCTTC. Protein product: CATSTTSGSRYEQFF.

V is TRBV6-5 and J is TRBJ1-2; 8 bases are a match to TRBD1. The germline gives CDR1 MNHEY, CDR2 SVGAGI. The CDR3 is 15 amino acids. Germline trimming cut 2 bases from V and 4 bases from J; bases unmatched to any gene: 6. Written as DNA, the CDR3 is TGTGCCAGCAGTTACCAGGACAGGGTGGGCTATGGCTACACCTTC. It translates to CASSYQDRVGYGYTF.

The chain is built from TRBV7-8 and TRBJ2-1; 13 nucleotides align to TRBD2. J was trimmed by 2 bases and V by 2 bases; bases with no gene match: 6. Germline CDR1 SGHVS, CDR2 FQNEAQ. The CDR3 loop spans 18 amino acids. The CDR3, as DNA: TGTGCCAGCAGCTTAAGGCGACTAGCGGGGGGTGCCTACAATGAGCAGTTCTTC. It is translated as CASSLRRLAGGAYNEQFF.

The chain carries TRBV19 and TRBJ2-2, with TRBD1 as a possible D gene (6 bases). Trimming cost V 4 bases and J 0 bases, with 12 bases left between them. CDR1 and CDR2 (germline): LNHDA, SQIVND (reference sequence). The CDR3 extends over 16 amino acids. In nucleotides, the CDR3 is TGTGCCAGTAGTAACACCGGGACAACGAACACCGGGGAGCTGTTTTTT. It encodes CASSNTGTTNTGELFF.

The CDR3 spells CASRKGTVESYGYTF. In nucleotides, the CDR3 is TGTGCCAGCAGAAAAGGGACAGTTGAGTCCTATGGCTACACCTTC. The chain recombines TRBV6-5 with TRBJ1-2; TRBD1 matches 7 bases. The CDR3 totals 15 residues. Germline CDR1 is MNHEY and CDR2 is SVGAGI. The trim removed 6 bases at V and 4 bases at J, leaving 11 bases unmatched.

The gene calls are TRBV11-2 and TRBJ1-6; 8 bases agree with TRBD1. CDR3 length equals 16 residues. Germline V CDR1 and CDR2: SGHAT, FQNNGV. V trimming: 5 bases; J trimming: 9 bases; junction bases outside the gene matches: 12. CDR3 region: CASSQHQGARGSPLHF. The CDR3 DNA sequence: TGTGCCAGCAGCCAACACCAGGGGGCGCGGGGTTCACCCCTCCACTTT.

The chain joins TRBV7-8 to TRBJ2-7, with D possibly being TRBD1 (6 bases). The CDR3 has 16 amino acids. Trimming left V 2 bases short and J 4 bases short, with 18 bases between. Germline lookup yields CDR1 SGHVS and CDR2 FQNEAQ. The CDR3 sequence: CASSLFGAGVAYEQYF. CDR3 coding DNA: TGTGCCAGCAGCTTATTCGGGGCAGGGGTTGCATACGAGCAGTACTTC.